One and the same sample provided the 17 T cell receptor beta chains below, sequenced in a study of vaccination and CD4 T cells after COVID-19. Treatment of the sample: roughly nine-day PBMC culture with coronavirus spike peptide pools or control peptides (ViraFEST assay). For these receptors, no antigen is known. An Oncomine TCR Beta short-read assay was used to sequence the DNA from cultured CD4+ T cells. TCRdb redid the calling of the PCR reads with MiXCR, one entry per CDR3 protein. The profile shows just under 20,000 distinct CDR3 sequences, around 50% of them singletons. The sequencing sample was made of cultured CD4+ T cells from blood. All receptors derive from a human donor with COVID-19.

Only a few counts were recorded for this clonotype. The chain links TRBV28 to TRBJ1-5, with TRBD1 matching over 7 bases. Germline lookup yields CDR1 MDHEN and CDR2 SYDVKM. This CDR3 comprises 15 residues. V was clipped by 6 bases and J by 2 bases; unmatched bases: 7. For the CDR3, the DNA is TGTGCCAGCAGGTACAGGGGTGCGGGCAATCAGCCCCAGCATTTT. As protein: CASRYRGAGNQPQHF.

The CDR3 sequence: CASSQNTGGQDTQYF. The CDR3 DNA reads as TGCGCCAGCAGCCAAAATACAGGGGGCCAAGATACGCAGTATTTT. V usage is TRBV4-3 and J usage is TRBJ2-3; 9 nucleotides agree with TRBD1. The germline V gene encodes CDR1 LGHNA and CDR2 YSLEER. The junction had 5 bases not matched to a gene; V was cut back by 2 bases and J by 5 bases. CDR3 length: 15 amino acids.

The chain carries TRBV7-2 and TRBJ1-1; 11 bases are a match to TRBD1. The CDR3 is made up of 15 amino acids. CDR1 is SGHTA and CDR2 is FQGNSA in the germline V gene. Losses at the gene ends were 4 bases for V and 4 bases for J; bases not matched to a gene: 5. CDR3 region: CASSSGTGGVTEAFF. The CDR3 DNA follows: TGTGCCAGCAGCTCCGGGACAGGGGGTGTCACTGAAGCTTTCTTT.

The chain links TRBV6-1 to TRBJ2-5; TRBD1 is a possible D gene (7 bases). The CDR3 is made up of 16 amino acids. V was pared by 11 bases and J by 5 bases, with 27 bases between. CDR1 MNHNS and CDR2 SASEGT come from the germline V gene. CDR3 region: CAQLGQGGMLRETQYF. The CDR3 DNA is TGTGCCCAACTCGGCCAGGGGGGTATGTTGAGGGAGACCCAGTACTTC.

V and J are TRBV6-5 and TRBJ2-2; no reliable D call. Germline V lookup: CDR1 MNHEY, CDR2 SVGAGI. V was pared by 4 bases and J by 0 bases, with 12 bases between. This CDR3 comprises 16 residues. CDR3 coding DNA: TGTGCCAGCAGTTTCGGGTGGTCCTCGAACACCGGGGAGCTGTTTTTT. Its translation is CASSFGWSSNTGELFF.

The CDR3 bases are TGTGCCATCAGTGACAATACAGGGAAGCACACTGAAGCTTTCTTT. Translation gives CAISDNTGKHTEAFF. The V and J genes are TRBV10-3 and TRBJ1-1; D might be TRBD1 (6 bases). CDR1 ENHRY and CDR2 SYGVKD come from the germline V gene. V gave up 3 bases and J gave up 3 bases, with 14 bases separating them. This CDR3 region has 15 residues.

The chain uses TRBV6-2 or TRBV6-3 and TRBJ2-7, with D unresolved. Germline assignment: CDR1 MNHEY and CDR2 SVGEGT. The CDR3 extends over 11 amino acids. V gave up 6 bases and J gave up 4 bases, with 7 bases separating them. CDR3 in DNA: TGTGCCAGCAGCCTGACTTACGAGCAGTACTTC. Residues: CASSLTYEQYF.

This chain uses TRBV28 with TRBJ1-2; possibly TRBD1 for D (6 bases). The CDR3 has 14 amino acids. V was trimmed by 4 bases and J by 6 bases, leaving 15 bases between them. The germline gives CDR1 MDHEN, CDR2 SYDVKM. CDR3 DNA: TGTGCCAGCAGTTCCTCCGGTACAGGGAATGGCTACACCTTC. This encodes CASSSSGTGNGYTF.

V usage is TRBV6-1 and J usage is TRBJ1-5, with 7 bases that match TRBD1. There are 18 residues in the CDR3. The V and J ends lost 6 bases and 0 bases, in that order; junction bases with no gene match: 14. Germline V lookup: CDR1 MNHNS, CDR2 SASEGT. CDR3 bases: TGTGCCAGCAGCTTAATAGGGACAGAGACTTATAGCAATCAGCCCCAGCATTTT. Translation gives CASSLIGTETYSNQPQHF.

This clonotype has a single count. A junction boundary mismatches the germline segment, possibly from a read error. J is TRBJ1-2 and V is TRBV7-7; TRBD1 might be the D (6 bases). CDR3 length: 15 amino acids. The V gene's germline CDR1 is SSHAT and CDR2 FNYEAQ (reference sequence). The CDR3 is CASSPLPGQAYGYTF. The CDR3 nucleotides are TGTGCTAGCAGCCCACTTCCGGGACAAGCCTATGGCTACACCTTC. Based on the CDR3 plus reference TRBV7-7 and TRBJ1-2, the full variable domain is GAGVSQSPRYKVTKRGQDVTLRCDPISSHATLYWYQQALGQGPEFLTYFNYEAQPDKSGLPSDRFSAERPEGSISTLTIQRTEQRDSAMYRCASSPLPGQAYGYTFGSGTRLTVV.

This clonotype was counted only a few times. V usage is TRBV15 and J usage is TRBJ2-3; TRBD1 matches 10 bases. Germline lookup yields CDR1 LNHNV and CDR2 YYDKDF (reference sequence). Trimming removed 3 bases from V and 3 bases from J; junction bases left unmatched: 12. There are 18 residues in the CDR3. CDR3 nucleotide sequence: TGTGCCACCAGCAGCGACAGGGGGCGGCTGAGGTGGACAGATACGCAGTATTTT. Translated, it gives CATSSDRGRLRWTDTQYF.

This chain links TRBV15 with TRBJ2-5, with D possibly TRBD1 on 7 matching bases. Germline-derived CDR1 and CDR2 are LNHNV and YYDKDF (reference sequence). Trimming pared 8 bases from V and 5 bases from J, leaving 9 bases between. The CDR3 has 11 amino acids. CDR3 protein: CATSGGETQYF. The CDR3 region has the DNA TGTGCCACCTCAGGGGGGGAGACCCAGTACTTC.

Only a few counts were recorded for this clonotype. The genes are TRBV6-5 and TRBJ1-5; no reliable D call. The germline V and J ends were trimmed by 0 bases and 1 base, with 4 bases remaining between them. Germline CDR1 is MNHEY and CDR2 is SVGAGI. The CDR3 runs to 14 residues. The chain's CDR3 is CASSYSGSNQPQHF. In nucleotides, the CDR3 is TGTGCCAGCAGTTACTCAGGGAGCAATCAGCCCCAGCATTTT.

The chain couples TRBV20-1 to TRBJ1-5; D not resolved. CDR3 length: 13 amino acids. V was clipped by 3 bases and J by 5 bases, with 11 bases between them. Germline V gene data show CDR1 as DFQATT and CDR2 as SNEGSKA (reference sequence). The CDR3 coding sequence is TGCAGTGCTAGTTGGAAGGGTGATCAGCCCCAGCATTTT. Residues: CSASWKGDQPQHF.

This clonotype was seen a handful of times. This rearrangement joins TRBV10-3 to TRBJ1-2, with 9 nucleotides matching TRBD1. This CDR3 contains 13 residues. CDR1 and CDR2 (germline): ENHRY, SYGVKD. The ends lost 8 bases at V and 3 bases at J; junction bases unmatched: 4. CDR3 loop: CAIGDREDYGYTF. In DNA, the CDR3 is TGTGCCATCGGGGACAGGGAGGACTATGGCTACACCTTC.

This chain connects TRBV20-1 to TRBJ2-7, with TRBD2 identical over 9 bases. Germline trimming cut 6 bases from V and 5 bases from J; bases unmatched to any gene: 11. The CDR3 length is 14 residues. Germline CDR1 reads DFQATT; CDR2 reads SNEGSKA (reference sequence). The CDR3 sequence is CSAPWAGGRDEQYF. Here the CDR3 DNA reads TGCAGTGCGCCATGGGCGGGGGGGCGAGACGAGCAGTACTTC.

In its sample, this clonotype was seen once. CDR3 in DNA: TGTGCCAGCAGCCCCTCAAGGAAGTTCATGAACACTGAAGCTTTCTTT. It encodes CASSPSRKFMNTEAFF. This chain connects TRBV6-5 to TRBJ1-1; D uncertain. Trimming took off 6 bases at V and 0 bases at J, with 17 bases between the two ends. The germline gives CDR1 MNHEY, CDR2 SVGAGI. The CDR3 has 16 residues.